This paragraph covers one T cell receptor (beta chain) sequence. Its matching antigen is unknown. This record belongs to a study of vaccination and CD4 T cells after COVID-19. Study context: Post-vaccine sampling followed dose two by a median roughly 70 days (range 14 to 241).

V lost 2 bases to trimming and J lost 5 bases, with 13 bases between them. Germline assignment: CDR1 MDHEN and CDR2 SYDVKM. The CDR3 is 14 residues long. Treatment here: roughly 10-day PBMC culture with coronavirus spike peptide pools or control peptides (ViraFEST assay). Cultured CD4+ T cells had their DNA profiled by the Oncomine TCR Beta short-read assay. Scientists extracted genomic DNA from CD4+ T cells grown in culture. TCRdb independently ran MiXCR on the PCR reads; one entry per CDR3 protein. Of approximately 12,000 distinct CDR3 sequences in the sample, about 31% were seen once. This material consisted of CD4+ T cells from blood, cultured in vitro, taken after SARS-CoV-2 vaccination. The chain combines TRBV28 with TRBJ2-7; D is tentatively TRBD1 or TRBD2 (5 bases each). This receptor was obtained from a human donor who had recovered from COVID-19. The CDR3 loop reads CASSLGGLVHEQYF. Here the CDR3 DNA reads TGTGCCAGCAGTTTAGGGGGTCTCGTTCACGAGCAGTACTTC.